Below, 29 T cell receptor beta chains from the same sample are listed, as sequenced in a study of human T cells and chemical hapten exposure. This sample's time point: healthy volunteer bleed at 2 weeks. Unfractionated whole blood yielded total RNA. TCRdb re-analysed the RACE reads in MiXCR, keeping a single row per CDR3 protein. The sample comprises just over 90,000 distinct CDR3 sequences, approximately 9% of which are singletons, and roughly 3.1% rests with the top ten. The sequenced sample was whole blood. The source of these receptors is a female donor in good health. Some clones in this sample may be carry-over from other donors' samples.

This clonotype was counted many times. Written as DNA, the CDR3 is TGTGCCAGCAGGCCCGGGACAGGGAGTATCTACGAGCAGTACTTC. Its protein product is CASRPGTGSIYEQYF. The genes are TRBV6-2 or TRBV6-3 and TRBJ2-7; TRBD1 matches at 9 bases. CDR3 length: 15 amino acids. Germline-derived CDR1 and CDR2 are MNHEY and SVGEGT. After removal of 6 bases from V and 3 bases from J, the junction contained 9 bases not matched to a gene.

Comments on this clonotype: A junction end diverges from the germline sequence, so it may reflect a read error. V is TRBV5-4 and J is TRBJ2-7, with 7 bases matching TRBD2. The CDR3 runs 15 residues. Per the germline V gene, CDR1 is SGHNT and CDR2 is YYREEE (reference sequence). CDR3 sequence: CVSSLGLAEGYEQYF. The CDR3 DNA reads as TGTGTCAGCAGCCTGGGGCTAGCGGAAGGGTACGAGCAGTACTTC.

This clonotype came up many times. J is TRBJ1-4 and V is TRBV6-6; D ambiguous. Per germline, CDR1 MNHNY and CDR2 SVGAGI (reference sequence). V was trimmed by 6 bases and J by 4 bases, leaving 6 bases between them. The CDR3 spans 12 residues. This CDR3 is CASRTINEKLFF. The CDR3 DNA follows: TGTGCCAGCAGAACGATTAATGAAAAACTGTTTTTT.

This clonotype was recorded many times. The CDR3 loop reads CASNSGYYNEQFF. The CDR3 DNA follows: TGTGCCAGCAATAGCGGGTACTACAATGAGCAGTTCTTC. This chain uses TRBV5-5 with TRBJ2-1; 7 nucleotides match TRBD2. V lost 6 bases, J lost 3 bases, and 3 bases stayed unmatched. Germline CDR1 SGHKS, CDR2 YYEKEE (reference sequence). The CDR3 totals 13 residues. Complete variable domain (other parts from reference TRBV5-5 and TRBJ2-1): DAGVTQSPTHLIKTRGQQVTLRCSPISGHKSVSWYQQVLGQGPQFIFQYYEKEERGRGNFPDRFSARQFPNYSSELNVNALLLGDSALYLCASNSGYYNEQFFGPGTRLTVL.

This clonotype was seen only a few times. The chain uses TRBV5-6 and TRBJ2-7; TRBD2 is a possible D gene (6 bases). The V end was cut by 0 bases, the J end by 7 bases, with 8 bases between. The CDR3 runs to 12 residues. Germline V gene lookup returns CDR1 SGHDT and CDR2 YYEEEE. The CDR3 nucleotides read TGTGCCAGCAGCTTGGAGGCGGGAGAGCAGTACTTC. Translated: CASSLEAGEQYF.

Comment on this clonotype: A much larger clone is a single base away; this may be a read error. The gene calls are TRBV5-8 and TRBJ2-6; 8 bases align to TRBD1. The V gene's germline CDR1 is SGHTS and CDR2 YDEGEE. This CDR3 region has 16 residues. CDR3 residues: CASSLWTGSGANVMTF. As DNA, the CDR3 is TGTGCCAGCAGCTTGTGGACAGGGTCTGGGGCCAACGTCATGACTTTC.

This clonotype has a handful of counts. The chain joins TRBV9 to TRBJ1-5; D remains unclear. V lost 0 bases to trimming and J lost 6 bases, with 4 bases between them. This CDR3 is 12 amino acids long. The germline CDR1 and CDR2 sequences are SGDLS and YYNGEE. The CDR3 DNA is TGTGCCAGCAGCGTAGAAGGTCAGCCCCAGCATTTT. This gives the protein CASSVEGQPQHF.

This chain uses TRBV2 with TRBJ1-4; the match to TRBD1 covers 8 bases. Trimming at V came to 1 base and at J to 7 bases, leaving 2 bases not matched to a gene. The CDR3 runs 14 residues. CDR1 is SNHLY, CDR2 FYNNEI, per germline. CDR3 in DNA: TGTGCCAGCAGTGAAGAACAGGGGGGTGAAAAACTGTTTTTT. Its protein product is CASSEEQGGEKLFF.

This clonotype has only a few counts. The CDR3 DNA reads TGCAGCGTTGATACCATGGTTTACGCTGAAGCTTTCTTT. Its translation is CSVDTMVYAEAFF. The chain uses TRBV29-1 and TRBJ1-1; unclear D gene. CDR1 and CDR2 (germline): SQVTM, ANQGSEA. CDR3 length: 13 residues. Trimming pared 3 bases from V and 6 bases from J, leaving 14 bases between.

This clonotype was picked up many times. The J gene is TRBJ2-1, the V gene TRBV7-8; 14 bases line up with TRBD2. With V trimmed by 4 bases and J by 8 bases, 4 bases remained unmatched. Germline lookup yields CDR1 SGHVS and CDR2 FQNEAQ. The CDR3 runs 15 residues. The CDR3 sequence is CASSSTSGRVYEQFF. The CDR3 DNA is TGTGCCAGCAGCTCGACTAGCGGGAGGGTGTATGAGCAGTTCTTC.

The table lists this clonotype with many counts. This chain links TRBV28 with TRBJ1-1; 7 positions match TRBD1. Trimming cost V 4 bases and J 6 bases; bases outside gene matches: 2. This CDR3 has 12 residues. Germline lookup yields CDR1 MDHEN and CDR2 SYDVKM. CDR3 coding DNA: TGTGCCAGCAGTTCGGGGACAGCTGAAGCTTTCTTT. Amino acids: CASSSGTAEAFF.

Ten or more counts support this clonotype. The gene calls are TRBV12-3 or TRBV12-4 and TRBJ1-1; D gene unclear. The V and J ends lost 5 bases and 0 bases respectively, with 7 bases between them. This CDR3 spans 13 amino acids. The DNA for the CDR3 is TGTGCCAGCAGTAAGGCCATGAACACTGAAGCTTTCTTT. Encoded protein: CASSKAMNTEAFF.

The chain recombines TRBV12-3 or TRBV12-4 with TRBJ2-7; the D gene could be TRBD1 or TRBD2 (5 bases each). CDR3 size: 14 residues. The ends were cut back, 5 bases at V and 1 base at J, with 12 bases in the middle. In DNA form, the CDR3 reads TGTGCCAGCAGTCCCGGGACGGTGTCCTACGAGCAGTACTTC. This codes for CASSPGTVSYEQYF.

Only a few counts were recorded for this clonotype. This chain links TRBV27 with TRBJ1-5, with D possibly being TRBD1 (5 bases). Germline CDR1 is MNHEY and CDR2 is SMNVEV (reference sequence). This CDR3 is 14 amino acids long. Deletions cut 5 bases from V and 9 bases from J, with 17 bases between. This chain's CDR3 is CASSDSSRGMPQHF. The CDR3 DNA reads TGTGCCAGCAGTGACAGTTCCCGCGGGATGCCCCAGCATTTT.

This clonotype appeared a few times. The chain is built from TRBV5-4 and TRBJ2-6; TRBD1 might be the D (6 bases). V lost 5 bases to trimming and J lost 0 bases, with 9 bases between them. The germline V gene has CDR1 SGHNT and CDR2 YYREEE (reference sequence). The CDR3 has 15 residues. This CDR3 reads CASSPQGSGANVLTF. CDR3 bases: TGTGCCAGCAGTCCACAGGGCTCTGGGGCCAACGTCCTGACTTTC.

Ten or more counts support this clonotype. Germline and junction disagree at one end, which may indicate a read error. The V gene is TRBV20-1, the J gene TRBJ2-7, with 12 bases matching TRBD2. Germline V lookup: CDR1 DFQATT, CDR2 SNEGSKA (reference sequence). This CDR3 has 18 residues. The CDR3 loop reads CSAYRPLAGGLGSHEQYF. CDR3 DNA: TGCAGTGCTTATCGCCCACTAGCGGGAGGCCTGGGCTCCCACGAGCAGTACTTC.

This clonotype was seen a few times. The V and J genes are TRBV5-1 and TRBJ2-5; no clear D. Germline V gives CDR1 SGHRS, CDR2 YFSETQ. CDR3 length equals 12 residues. With 1 base removed from V and 2 bases from J, the gap between germline ends came to 3 bases. The CDR3 is CASSLTQETQYF. Here the CDR3 DNA reads TGCGCCAGCAGCTTGACTCAAGAGACCCAGTACTTC.

This clonotype occurred a few times. This chain joins TRBV30 and TRBJ2-7; the D call may be TRBD1 or TRBD2 (5 bases each). This CDR3 spans 15 amino acids. CDR1 is GTSNPN, CDR2 SVGIG, per germline (reference sequence). The V end was cut by 0 bases, the J end by 2 bases, with 14 bases between. In DNA, the CDR3 is TGTGCCTGGAGTGTAGGTTTAGGGACCACCTACGAGCAGTACTTC. As protein: CAWSVGLGTTYEQYF. Based on the CDR3 plus reference TRBV30 and TRBJ2-7, the full variable domain is SQTIHQWPATLVQPVGSPLSLECTVEGTSNPNLYWYRQAAGRGLQLLFYSVGIGQISSEVPQNLSASRPQDRQFILSSKKLLLSDSGFYLCAWSVGLGTTYEQYFGPGTRLTVT.

V is TRBV4-3 and J is TRBJ1-3; D is undetermined. CDR1 is LGHNA and CDR2 is YSLEER in the germline V gene. The V gene lost 1 base and the J gene lost 7 bases, with 5 bases spanning the gap. The CDR3 length is 12 residues. The CDR3 loop reads CASSQGPNTIYF. The CDR3 DNA is TGCGCCAGCAGCCAAGGTCCCAACACCATATATTTT.

This clonotype was found a few times. The chain employs TRBV6-1 and TRBJ2-3; 8 nucleotides align to TRBD2. Germline V gives CDR1 MNHNS, CDR2 SASEGT. After removal of 3 bases from V and 0 bases from J, the junction contained 2 bases not matched to a gene. This CDR3 spans 15 amino acids. The CDR3 spells CASSEIAGSTDTQYF. The CDR3 bases are TGTGCCAGCAGTGAGATAGCGGGGAGCACAGATACGCAGTATTTT.

The chain joins TRBV6-5 to TRBJ1-4; D gene ambiguous. Germline V gives CDR1 MNHEY, CDR2 SVGAGI. CDR3 length: 14 residues. Trimming removed 0 bases from V and 6 bases from J, with 8 bases in between. The CDR3 coding sequence is TGTGCCAGCAGTTACTCGACGGTGGATGAAAAACTGTTTTTT. It encodes CASSYSTVDEKLFF.

This clonotype appeared a few times. The chain's CDR3 is CASSLVYRGDEQFF. The CDR3 nucleotides are TGTGCCAGCAGCTTAGTATACAGGGGCGATGAGCAGTTCTTC. The chain uses TRBV7-8 and TRBJ2-1; TRBD1 aligns across 7 bases. V dropped 1 base and J dropped 8; count of bases not matched to a gene: 5. The length of the CDR3 is 14 residues. In germline, CDR1 is SGHVS, CDR2 FQNEAQ. The variable domain in full, with the rest retrieved from reference TRBV7-8 and TRBJ2-1, is GAGVSQSPRYKVAKRGQDVALRCDPISGHVSLFWYQQALGQGPEFLTYFQNEAQLDKSGLPSDRFFAERPEGSVSTLKIQRTQQEDSAVYLCASSLVYRGDEQFFGPGTRLTVL.

This clonotype was found many times. V and J are TRBV5-1 and TRBJ2-1, with 8 bases that match TRBD1. Germline V gene sequence: CDR1 SGHRS, CDR2 YFSETQ. After removal of 2 bases from V and 8 bases from J, the junction contained 6 bases not matched to a gene. This CDR3 has 14 residues. DNA for the CDR3: TGCGCCAGCAGCTTTGGACAGGGTATCGATGAGCAGTTCTTC. It codes for CASSFGQGIDEQFF. The full variable domain, completed using reference TRBV5-1 and TRBJ2-1, is KAGVTQTPRYLIKTRGQQVTLSCSPISGHRSVSWYQQTPGQGLQFLFEYFSETQRNKGNFPGRFSGRQFSNSRSEMNVSTLELGDSALYLCASSFGQGIDEQFFGPGTRLTVL.

The chain combines TRBV6-2 or TRBV6-3 with TRBJ2-7, with TRBD2 matching 8 bases. The length of the CDR3 is 16 residues. Trimming at V came to 0 bases and at J to 5 bases, leaving 9 bases not matched to a gene. Germline V gene lookup returns CDR1 MNHEY and CDR2 SVGEGT. The CDR3 protein is CASSYSSGRGWNEQYF. The CDR3 DNA reads as TGTGCCAGCAGTTACTCAAGCGGGAGAGGTTGGAACGAGCAGTACTTC.

This clonotype was found a few times. The rearrangement uses TRBV21-1 and TRBJ2-3; TRBD1, the D gene given by the table, was not confirmed from the DNA. TRBV21-1 is marked as a pseudogene. CDR3 length: 16 residues. The CDR3 region has the DNA TGTGCCAGCAGCACACGACAGGGGGCGGTGCGAGATACGCAGTATTTT. Translation gives CASSTRQGAVRDTQYF.

There are many counts of this clonotype. The chain employs TRBV25-1 and TRBJ1-4, with a tentative D call TRBD1 (5 bases). Germline-derived CDR1 and CDR2 are MGHDK and SYGVNS. This CDR3 spans 13 amino acids. The V and J ends lost 9 bases and 3 bases respectively, with 11 bases between them. The CDR3: CARPDRPNEKLFF. The CDR3 DNA is TGTGCCAGACCTGACAGACCTAATGAAAAACTGTTTTTT. Drawing the rest from reference TRBV25-1 and TRBJ1-4, the complete variable domain is EADIYQTPRYLVIGTGKKITLECSQTMGHDKMYWYQQDPGMELHLIHYSYGVNSTEKGDLSSESTVSRIRTEHFPLTLESARPSHTSQYLCARPDRPNEKLFFGSGTQLSVL.

The genes are TRBV7-2 and TRBJ2-5; a possible D gene is TRBD2 (6 bases). Deletions cut 6 bases from V and 4 bases from J, with 12 bases between. The germline V gene encodes CDR1 SGHTA and CDR2 FQGNSA. The CDR3 length is 13 residues. The CDR3 region has the DNA TGTGCCAGCAGTCAGGAGGGCCTAGAGACCCAGTACTTC. Protein: CASSQEGLETQYF.

This clonotype was detected a few times. V is TRBV20-1 and J is TRBJ2-5; D gene unclear. Germline V gene lookup returns CDR1 DFQATT and CDR2 SNEGSKA (reference sequence). The CDR3 is 15 residues long. Trimming stripped 5 bases from V and 2 bases from J, with 18 bases between. CDR3: CSAPIGSTTQETQYF. The CDR3 DNA is TGCAGTGCTCCGATCGGAAGCACCACTCAAGAGACCCAGTACTTC.

The chain joins TRBV10-3 to TRBJ1-1; D uncertain. This CDR3 region has 14 residues. CDR1 and CDR2 (germline): ENHRY, SYGVKD. V lost 2 bases to trimming and J lost 1 base, with 8 bases between them. CDR3 protein: CAISETKGNTEAFF. CDR3 in DNA: TGTGCCATCAGTGAGACGAAAGGGAACACTGAAGCTTTCTTT.